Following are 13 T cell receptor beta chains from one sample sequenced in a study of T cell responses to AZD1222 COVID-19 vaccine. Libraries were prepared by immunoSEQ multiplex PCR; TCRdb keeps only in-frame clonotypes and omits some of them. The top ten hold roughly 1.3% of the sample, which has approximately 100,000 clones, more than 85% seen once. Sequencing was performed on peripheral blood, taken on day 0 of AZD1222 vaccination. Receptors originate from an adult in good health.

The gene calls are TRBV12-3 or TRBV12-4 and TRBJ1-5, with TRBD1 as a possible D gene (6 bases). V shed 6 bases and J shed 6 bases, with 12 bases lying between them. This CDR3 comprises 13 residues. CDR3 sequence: CASRLGGTQPQHF. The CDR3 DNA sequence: TGTGCCAGCAGGCTAGGGGGGACTCAGCCCCAGCATTTT.

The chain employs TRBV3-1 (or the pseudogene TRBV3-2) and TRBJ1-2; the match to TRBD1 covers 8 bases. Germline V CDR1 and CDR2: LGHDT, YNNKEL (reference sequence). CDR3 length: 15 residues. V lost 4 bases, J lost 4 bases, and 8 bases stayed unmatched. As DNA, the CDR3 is TGTGCCAGCAGCCCCCATCCGACAGGGGCCTATGGCTACACCTTC. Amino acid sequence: CASSPHPTGAYGYTF.

The CDR3 loop reads CSAGSPSGYGYTF. The CDR3 DNA follows: TGCAGCGCTGGGAGCCCATCGGGCTATGGCTACACCTTC. The gene calls are TRBV29-1 and TRBJ1-2; D not resolved. Deletions cut 7 bases from V and 4 bases from J, with 16 bases between. Germline CDR1 SQVTM, CDR2 ANQGSEA. The CDR3 is 13 residues long.

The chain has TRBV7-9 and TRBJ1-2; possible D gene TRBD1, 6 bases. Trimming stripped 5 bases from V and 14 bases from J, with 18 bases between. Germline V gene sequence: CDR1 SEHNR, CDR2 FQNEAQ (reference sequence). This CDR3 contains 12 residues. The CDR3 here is CASSLIEGGSTF. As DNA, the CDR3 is TGTGCCAGCAGCCTTATTGAGGGGGGATCAACCTTC. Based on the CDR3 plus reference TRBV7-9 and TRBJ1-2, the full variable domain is DTGVSQNPRHKITKRGQNVTFRCDPISEHNRLYWYRQTLGQGPEFLTYFQNEAQLEKSRLLSDRFSAERPKGSFSTLEIQRTEQGDSAMYLCASSLIEGGSTFGSGTRLTVV.

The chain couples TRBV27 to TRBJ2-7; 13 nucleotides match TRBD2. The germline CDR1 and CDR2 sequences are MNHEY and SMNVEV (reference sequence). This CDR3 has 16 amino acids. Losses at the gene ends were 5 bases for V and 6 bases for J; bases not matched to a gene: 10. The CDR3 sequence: CASSPRTSGSLLEQYF. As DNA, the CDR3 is TGTGCCAGCAGTCCCCGGACTAGCGGGAGTCTTCTCGAGCAGTACTTC.

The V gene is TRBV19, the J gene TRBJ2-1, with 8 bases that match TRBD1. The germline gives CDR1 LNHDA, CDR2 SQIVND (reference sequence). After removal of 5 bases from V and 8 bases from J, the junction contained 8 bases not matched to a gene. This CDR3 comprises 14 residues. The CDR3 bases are TGTGCCAGTAGTCTTCCAGGGGGCCTCTATGAGCAGTTCTTC. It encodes CASSLPGGLYEQFF.

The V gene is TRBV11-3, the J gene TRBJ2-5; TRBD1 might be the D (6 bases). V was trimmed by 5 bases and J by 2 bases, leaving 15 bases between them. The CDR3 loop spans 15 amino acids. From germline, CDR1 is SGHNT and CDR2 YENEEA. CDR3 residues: CASSVADRRQETQYF. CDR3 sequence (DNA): TGTGCCAGCAGCGTGGCGGACAGACGTCAAGAGACCCAGTACTTC. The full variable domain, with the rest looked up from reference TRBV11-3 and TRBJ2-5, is EAGVVQSPRYKIIEKKQPVAFWCNPISGHNTLYWYLQNLGQGPELLIRYENEEAVDDSQLPKDRFSAERLKGVDSTLKIQPAELGDSAVYLCASSVADRRQETQYFGPGTRLLVL.

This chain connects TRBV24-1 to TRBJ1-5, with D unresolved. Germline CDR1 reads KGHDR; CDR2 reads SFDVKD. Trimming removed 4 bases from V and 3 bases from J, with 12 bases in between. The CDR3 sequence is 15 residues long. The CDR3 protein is CATSDRTDLNQPQHF. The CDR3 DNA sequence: TGTGCCACCAGTGACCGGACGGACCTCAATCAGCCCCAGCATTTT.

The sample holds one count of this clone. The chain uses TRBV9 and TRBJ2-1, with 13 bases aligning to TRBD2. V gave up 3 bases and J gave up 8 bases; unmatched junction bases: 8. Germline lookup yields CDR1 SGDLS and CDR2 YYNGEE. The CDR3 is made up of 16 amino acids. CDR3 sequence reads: CASSASGTSGIDEQFF. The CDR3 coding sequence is TGTGCCAGCAGCGCGTCCGGGACTAGCGGGATCGATGAGCAGTTCTTC.

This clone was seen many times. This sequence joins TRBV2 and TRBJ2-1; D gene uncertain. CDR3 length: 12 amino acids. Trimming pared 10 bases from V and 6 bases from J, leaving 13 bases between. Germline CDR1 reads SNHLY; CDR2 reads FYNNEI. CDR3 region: CATVLGRNEQFF. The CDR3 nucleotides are TGTGCCACCGTGTTGGGTCGCAATGAGCAGTTCTTC.

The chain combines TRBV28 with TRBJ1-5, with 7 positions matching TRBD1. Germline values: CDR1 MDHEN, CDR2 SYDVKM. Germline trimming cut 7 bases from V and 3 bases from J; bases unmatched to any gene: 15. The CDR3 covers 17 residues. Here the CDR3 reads CASTINQGGALNQPQHF. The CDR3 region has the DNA TGTGCCAGCACAATCAACCAGGGGGGGGCCCTCAATCAGCCCCAGCATTTT.

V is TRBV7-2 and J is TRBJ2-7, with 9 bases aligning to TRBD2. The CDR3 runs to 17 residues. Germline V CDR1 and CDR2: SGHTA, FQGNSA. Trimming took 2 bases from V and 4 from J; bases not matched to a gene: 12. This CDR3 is CASSLTIGGRAIYEQYF. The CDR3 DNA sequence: TGTGCCAGCAGCTTAACGATAGGCGGGAGGGCCATTTACGAGCAGTACTTC.

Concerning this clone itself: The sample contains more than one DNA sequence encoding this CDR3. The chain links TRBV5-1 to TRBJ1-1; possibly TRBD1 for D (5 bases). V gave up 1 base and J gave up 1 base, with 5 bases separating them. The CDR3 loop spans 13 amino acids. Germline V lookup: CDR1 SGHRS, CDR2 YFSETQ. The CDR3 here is CASSLTGNTEAFF. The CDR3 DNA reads TGCGCCAGCAGCTTGACAGGGAACACTGAAGCTTTCTTT.